Below, 19 T cell receptor beta chains from the same sample are listed, as sequenced in a study of cytomegalovirus exposure and HLA in healthy donors. Vbeta (60) and Jbeta (13) primers were used in the PCR. Sequenced by immunoSEQ multiplex PCR; TCRdb stores in-frame clones only, minus some. The sample shows some 100,000 clones, roughly 76% of them seen only once. Specimen: PBMCs. Source of these receptors: a man aged 35-49 years in good health and CMV-seronegative.

The DNA for the CDR3 is TGTGCCAGCAGCTCGGGCGGGACAGGGGATAATTCACCCCTCCACTTT. Residues: CASSSGGTGDNSPLHF. The J gene is TRBJ1-6, the V gene TRBV7-2; 10 nucleotides agree with TRBD1. The germline V gene encodes CDR1 SGHTA and CDR2 FQGNSA. V trimming: 4 bases; J trimming: 5 bases; junction bases outside the gene matches: 5. The CDR3 covers 16 residues.

The CDR3 is CASSASGGSYNEQFF. The CDR3 DNA reads as TGTGCCAGCAGCGCAAGCGGGGGGTCTTACAATGAGCAGTTCTTC. The genes are TRBV7-2 and TRBJ2-1; 9 bases fit TRBD2. Trimming removed 5 bases from V and 4 bases from J; junction bases left unmatched: 6. From germline, CDR1 is SGHTA and CDR2 FQGNSA. This CDR3 spans 15 amino acids.

The rearrangement links TRBV18 to TRBJ2-6, with D unresolved. The V and J ends lost 3 bases and 0 bases respectively, with 3 bases between them. The CDR3 covers 14 residues. Germline-derived CDR1 and CDR2 are KGHSH and LQKENI. CDR3 region: CASSPSSGANVLTF. DNA of the CDR3: TGTGCCAGCTCACCGAGCTCTGGGGCCAACGTCCTGACTTTC.

V gene TRBV5-1 combines with J gene TRBJ2-5; 9 bases are shared with TRBD1. The CDR3 spans 16 residues. V lost 4 bases, J lost 7 bases, and 14 bases stayed unmatched. In germline, CDR1 is SGHRS, CDR2 YFSETQ. The CDR3 sequence is CASSESQDRGSWTQYF. In DNA, the CDR3 is TGCGCCAGCAGCGAGAGCCAGGACAGGGGTTCTTGGACCCAGTACTTC.

CDR3 sequence (DNA): TGTGCCAGCAGTTTATCCCAGGGGAACTACGAGCAGTACGTC. The encoded protein is CASSLSQGNYEQYV. The chain employs TRBV28 and TRBJ2-7; possibly TRBD1 for D (6 bases). The CDR3 sequence is 14 residues long. V was trimmed by 1 base and J by 3 bases, leaving 10 bases between them. The germline V gene has CDR1 MDHEN and CDR2 SYDVKM.

V and J are TRBV7-8 and TRBJ2-5, with 10 bases identical to TRBD1. The CDR3 contains 15 residues. Germline V gives CDR1 SGHVS, CDR2 FQNEAQ. The V segment lost 5 bases and the J segment 5 bases; nucleotides outside the gene matches: 8. CDR3 in DNA: TGTGCCAGCAGCCTCGGGACAGGGGAGGGGGAGACCCAGTACTTC. Its translation: CASSLGTGEGETQYF. Drawing the rest from reference TRBV7-8 and TRBJ2-5, the complete variable domain is GAGVSQSPRYKVAKRGQDVALRCDPISGHVSLFWYQQALGQGPEFLTYFQNEAQLDKSGLPSDRFFAERPEGSVSTLKIQRTQQEDSAVYLCASSLGTGEGETQYFGPGTRLLVL.

Regarding this clone: One junction end does not reproduce the germline sequence, and a read error may be involved. The V and J genes are TRBV7-9 and TRBJ2-1; no reliable D call. This CDR3 has 11 amino acids. Germline V gene lookup returns CDR1 SEHNR and CDR2 FQNEAQ (reference sequence). The CDR3 sequence: CSSSSQYEQFF. The DNA for the CDR3 is TGTTCCAGCAGCTCTCAGTATGAGCAGTTCTTC.

The chain combines TRBV5-5 with TRBJ1-3; tentative D call: TRBD1 (6 bases). Germline values: CDR1 SGHKS, CDR2 YYEKEE (reference sequence). This CDR3 has 15 residues. With 1 base removed from V and 1 base from J, the gap between germline ends came to 9 bases. CDR3 sequence (DNA): TGTGCCAGCAGCTTGTGGGGGCGGTCTGGAAACACCATATATTTT. This gives the protein CASSLWGRSGNTIYF. Full variable domain (rest looked up from reference TRBV5-5 and TRBJ1-3): DAGVTQSPTHLIKTRGQQVTLRCSPISGHKSVSWYQQVLGQGPQFIFQYYEKEERGRGNFPDRFSARQFPNYSSELNVNALLLGDSALYLCASSLWGRSGNTIYFGEGSWLTVV.

The chain uses TRBV5-8 and TRBJ1-5; D is possibly TRBD1 (6 bases). The ends were cut back, 6 bases at V and 5 bases at J, with 18 bases in the middle. This CDR3 comprises 15 residues. CDR1 SGHTS and CDR2 YDEGEE come from the germline V gene. CDR3 loop: CASNLGAVGHQPQHF. The DNA of the CDR3 is TGTGCCAGCAACCTGGGGGCCGTAGGTCATCAGCCCCAGCATTTT.

The V gene is TRBV7-9, the J gene TRBJ1-5; D may be TRBD1 (6 bases). Trimming cost V 1 base and J 4 bases, with 11 bases left between them. The CDR3 consists of 15 residues. Germline-derived CDR1 and CDR2 are SEHNR and FQNEAQ (reference sequence). Here the CDR3 reads CASSLGRGGNQPQHF. CDR3 nucleotide sequence: TGTGCCAGCAGCTTAGGCAGGGGTGGTAATCAGCCCCAGCATTTT.

This sequence joins TRBV5-4 and TRBJ2-2, with 9 bases matching TRBD2. Germline trimming cut 2 bases from V and 5 bases from J; bases unmatched to any gene: 4. Germline V gene data show CDR1 as SGHNT and CDR2 as YYREEE (reference sequence). The CDR3 is 15 residues long. The CDR3 region is CASSFGGGVTGELFF. In DNA, the CDR3 is TGTGCCAGCAGCTTTGGCGGGGGGGTAACCGGGGAGCTGTTTTTT.

The chain has TRBV5-1 and TRBJ1-1; the D gene is possibly TRBD1 (5 bases). From germline, CDR1 is SGHRS and CDR2 YFSETQ. V lost 2 bases and J lost 5, with 10 bases in between. CDR3 length equals 13 residues. CDR3 DNA: TGCGCCAGCAGCTTTACAGGTATTACTGAAGCTTTCTTT. Amino acids: CASSFTGITEAFF.

The genes are TRBV27 and TRBJ1-6, with 7 bases that match TRBD1. Germline loops: CDR1 MNHEY, CDR2 SMNVEV (reference sequence). This CDR3 contains 15 residues. Losses at the gene ends were 5 bases for V and 9 bases for J; bases not matched to a gene: 10. The CDR3 here is CASSPSWTGASPLHF. CDR3 coding DNA: TGTGCCAGCAGTCCCTCCTGGACAGGCGCTTCACCCCTCCACTTT.

J is TRBJ2-7 and V is TRBV5-4, with a weak D call TRBD2 (6 bases). Germline values: CDR1 SGHNT, CDR2 YYREEE (reference sequence). The V gene lost 4 bases and the J gene lost 3 bases, with 17 bases spanning the gap. The CDR3 spans 15 residues. CDR3 sequence (DNA): TGTGCCAGCAGCACCGGGACTTCTATCGTCTACGAGCAGTACTTC. Amino acid sequence: CASSTGTSIVYEQYF. Full variable domain (rest looked up from reference TRBV5-4 and TRBJ2-7): ETGVTQSPTHLIKTRGQQVTLRCSSQSGHNTVSWYQQALGQGPQFIFQYYREEENGRGNFPPRFSGLQFPNYSSELNVNALELDDSALYLCASSTGTSIVYEQYFGPGTRLTVT.

This clone was counted between two and nine times. CDR3 in amino acids: CASSKGGASVTNEKLFF. CDR3 bases: TGTGCCAGCAGCAAAGGCGGGGCGTCAGTAACTAATGAAAAACTGTTTTTT. The rearrangement joins TRBV7-2 to TRBJ1-4, with D maybe TRBD1 (5 bases). Germline lookup yields CDR1 SGHTA and CDR2 FQGNSA. This CDR3 is built from 17 residues. V was shortened by 5 bases and J by 1 base, with 17 bases between the two germline ends.

This clone showed up just a few times. The rearrangement joins TRBV9 to TRBJ2-1; 7 bases map to TRBD2. This CDR3 has 15 residues. Trimming at V came to 3 bases and at J to 3 bases, leaving 6 bases not matched to a gene. Germline loops: CDR1 SGDLS, CDR2 YYNGEE. In nucleotides, the CDR3 is TGTGCCAGCAGCGCCTCGGGGGGTAGCTACAATGAGCAGTTCTTC. Protein: CASSASGGSYNEQFF.

This chain connects TRBV28 to TRBJ1-4, with 10 positions matching TRBD1. Looked up from germline, CDR1 is MDHEN and CDR2 is SYDVKM. V lost 3 bases to trimming and J lost 8 bases; unmatched junction nucleotides: 6. The CDR3 is 15 amino acids. CDR3 nucleotide sequence: TGTGCCAGCAGTTTGTCGACAGGGGGCGAGGAAAAACTGTTTTTT. It encodes CASSLSTGGEEKLFF.

The chain employs TRBV5-6 and TRBJ2-3, with 7 nucleotides matching TRBD2. The J segment lost 1 base and the V segment lost 4 bases, leaving 9 bases of the junction unmatched. Germline assignment: CDR1 SGHDT and CDR2 YYEEEE. There are 16 residues in the CDR3. CDR3 loop: CASSATAGRGTDTQYF. DNA for the CDR3: TGTGCCAGCAGCGCAACAGCAGGGAGGGGCACAGATACGCAGTATTTT.

The chain links TRBV6-1 to TRBJ1-5; D is uncertain. The CDR3 is 13 amino acids. Per germline, CDR1 MNHNS and CDR2 SASEGT. Trimming removed 0 bases at V and 6 bases at J, with 6 bases between. The CDR3 spells CASSEARRQPQHF. The CDR3 DNA follows: TGTGCCAGCAGTGAAGCGCGGCGTCAGCCCCAGCATTTT.